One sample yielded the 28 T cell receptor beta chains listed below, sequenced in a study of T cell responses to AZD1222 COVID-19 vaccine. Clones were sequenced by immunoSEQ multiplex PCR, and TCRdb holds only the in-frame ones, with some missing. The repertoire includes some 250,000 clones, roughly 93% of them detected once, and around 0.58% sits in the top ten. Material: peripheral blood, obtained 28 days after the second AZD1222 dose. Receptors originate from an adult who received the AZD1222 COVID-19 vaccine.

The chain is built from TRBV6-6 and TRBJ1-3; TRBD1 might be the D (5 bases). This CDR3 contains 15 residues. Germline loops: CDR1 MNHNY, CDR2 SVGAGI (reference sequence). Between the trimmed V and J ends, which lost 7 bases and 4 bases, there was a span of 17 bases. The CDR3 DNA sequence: TGTGCCAGCACCTCACGGGGGACGGGGGGAAACACCATATATTTT. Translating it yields CASTSRGTGGNTIYF.

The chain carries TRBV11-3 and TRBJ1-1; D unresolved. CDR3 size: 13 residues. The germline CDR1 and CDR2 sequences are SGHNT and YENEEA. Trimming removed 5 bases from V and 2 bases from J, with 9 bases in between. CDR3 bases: TGTGCCAGCAGCATTGGTCAAAACACTGAAGCTTTCTTT. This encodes CASSIGQNTEAFF.

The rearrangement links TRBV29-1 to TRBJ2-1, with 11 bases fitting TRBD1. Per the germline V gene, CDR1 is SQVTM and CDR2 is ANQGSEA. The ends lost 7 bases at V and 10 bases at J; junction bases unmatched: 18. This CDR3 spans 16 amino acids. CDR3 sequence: CSAKPIGQGALGEQFF. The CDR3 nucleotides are TGCAGCGCCAAACCAATCGGACAGGGGGCGCTGGGCGAGCAGTTCTTC.

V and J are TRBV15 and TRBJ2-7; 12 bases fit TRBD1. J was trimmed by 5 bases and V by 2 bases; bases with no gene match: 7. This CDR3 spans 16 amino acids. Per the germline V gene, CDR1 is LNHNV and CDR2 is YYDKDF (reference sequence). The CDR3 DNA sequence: TGTGCCACCAGCAGAAGCCCCGGGACAGGGGGCAACGAGCAGTACTTC. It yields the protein CATSRSPGTGGNEQYF.

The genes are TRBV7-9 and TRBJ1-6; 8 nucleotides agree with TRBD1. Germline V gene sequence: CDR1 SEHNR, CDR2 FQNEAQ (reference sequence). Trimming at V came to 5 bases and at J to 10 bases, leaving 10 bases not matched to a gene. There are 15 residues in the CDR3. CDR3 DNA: TGTGCCAGCAGCCTTACGCAGGGGGCAGGGTCACCCCTCCACTTT. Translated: CASSLTQGAGSPLHF.

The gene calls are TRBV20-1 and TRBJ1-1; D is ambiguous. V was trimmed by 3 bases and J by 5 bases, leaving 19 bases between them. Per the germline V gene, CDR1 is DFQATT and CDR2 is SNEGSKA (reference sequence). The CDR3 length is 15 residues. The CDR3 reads CSASPLTGIGTEAFF. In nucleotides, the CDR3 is TGCAGTGCTAGTCCCTTGACGGGGATAGGGACTGAAGCTTTCTTT.

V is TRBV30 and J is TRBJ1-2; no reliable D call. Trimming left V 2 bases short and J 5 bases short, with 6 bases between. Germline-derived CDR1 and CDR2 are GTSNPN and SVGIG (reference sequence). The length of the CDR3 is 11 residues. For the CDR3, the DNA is TGTGCCTGGAGTCTGTCTTATGGCTACACCTTC. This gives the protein CAWSLSYGYTF.

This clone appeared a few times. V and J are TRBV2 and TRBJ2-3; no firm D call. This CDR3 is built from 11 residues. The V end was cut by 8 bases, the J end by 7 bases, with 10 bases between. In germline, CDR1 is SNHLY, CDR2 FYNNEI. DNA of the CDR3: TGTGCCAGCTGTAGGGAACATACGCAGTATTTT. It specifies CASCREHTQYF.

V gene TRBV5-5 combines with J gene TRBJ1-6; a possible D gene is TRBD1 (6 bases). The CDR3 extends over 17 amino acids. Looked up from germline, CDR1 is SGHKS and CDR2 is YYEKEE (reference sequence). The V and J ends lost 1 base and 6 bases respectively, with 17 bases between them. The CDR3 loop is CASSLWDTGRRNSPLHF. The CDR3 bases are TGTGCCAGCAGCTTGTGGGATACAGGGAGGCGTAATTCACCCCTCCACTTT.

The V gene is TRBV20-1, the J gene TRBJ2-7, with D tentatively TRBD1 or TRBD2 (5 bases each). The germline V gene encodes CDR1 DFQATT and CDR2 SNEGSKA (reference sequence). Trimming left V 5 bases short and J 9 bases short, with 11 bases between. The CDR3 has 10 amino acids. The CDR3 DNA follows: TGCAGTGCTCGGGACGAGGGGCAGTACTTC. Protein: CSARDEGQYF.

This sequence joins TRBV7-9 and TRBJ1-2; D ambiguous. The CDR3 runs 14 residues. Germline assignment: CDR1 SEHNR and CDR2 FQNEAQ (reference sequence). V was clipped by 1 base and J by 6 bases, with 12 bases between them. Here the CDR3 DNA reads TGTGCCAGCAGCTTAGAGGCAGGAAACAATGGCTACACCTTC. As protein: CASSLEAGNNGYTF.

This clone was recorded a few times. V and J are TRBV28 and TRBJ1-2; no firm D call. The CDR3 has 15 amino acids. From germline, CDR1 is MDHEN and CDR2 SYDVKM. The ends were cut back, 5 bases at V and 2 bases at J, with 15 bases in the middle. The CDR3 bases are TGTGCCAGCAGTCCGTCGGCAGGAGTAAACTATGGCTACACCTTC. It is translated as CASSPSAGVNYGYTF.

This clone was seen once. In DNA form, the CDR3 reads TGTGCCAGCAGCCATCGGACGTTTAACACTGAAGCTTTCTTT. Amino acids: CASSHRTFNTEAFF. V usage is TRBV11-2 and J usage is TRBJ1-1, with D unresolved. In germline, CDR1 is SGHAT, CDR2 FQNNGV. Trimming cost V 5 bases and J 2 bases, with 12 bases left between them. There are 14 residues in the CDR3. Full variable domain (remainder filled in from reference TRBV11-2 and TRBJ1-1): EAGVAQSPRYKIIEKRQSVAFWCNPISGHATLYWYQQILGQGPKLLIQFQNNGVVDDSQLPKDRFSAERLKGVDSTLKIQPAKLEDSAVYLCASSHRTFNTEAFFGQGTRLTVV.

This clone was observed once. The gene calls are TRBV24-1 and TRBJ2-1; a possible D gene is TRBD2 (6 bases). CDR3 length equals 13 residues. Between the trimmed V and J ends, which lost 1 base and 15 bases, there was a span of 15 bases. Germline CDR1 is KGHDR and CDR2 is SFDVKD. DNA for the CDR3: TGTGCCACCAGTGATTTTTCCAGTCGGGGACTGTTCTTC. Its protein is CATSDFSSRGLFF.

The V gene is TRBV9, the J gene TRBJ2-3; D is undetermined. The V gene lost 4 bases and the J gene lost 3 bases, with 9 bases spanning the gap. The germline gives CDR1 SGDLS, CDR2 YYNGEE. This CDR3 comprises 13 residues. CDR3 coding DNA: TGTGCCAGCAGCCCACAGAGAACAGATACGCAGTATTTT. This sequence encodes CASSPQRTDTQYF. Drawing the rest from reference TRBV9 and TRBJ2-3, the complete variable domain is DSGVTQTPKHLITATGQRVTLRCSPRSGDLSVYWYQQSLDQGLQFLIQYYNGEERAKGNILERFSAQQFPDLHSELNLSSLELGDSALYFCASSPQRTDTQYFGPGTRLTVL.

DNA for the CDR3: TGTGCCAGTAGTGCCAACAGCTACGAGCAGTACTTC. This encodes CASSANSYEQYF. This sequence joins TRBV19 and TRBJ2-7; D uncertain. Between the trimmed V and J ends, which lost 5 bases and 3 bases, there was a span of 8 bases. In germline, CDR1 is LNHDA, CDR2 SQIVND (reference sequence). This CDR3 comprises 12 residues.

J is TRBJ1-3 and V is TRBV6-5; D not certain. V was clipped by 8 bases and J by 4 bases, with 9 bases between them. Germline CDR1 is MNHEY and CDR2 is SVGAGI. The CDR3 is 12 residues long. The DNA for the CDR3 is TGTGCCAGCTGGACGGGGGGAAACACCATATATTTT. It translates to CASWTGGNTIYF.

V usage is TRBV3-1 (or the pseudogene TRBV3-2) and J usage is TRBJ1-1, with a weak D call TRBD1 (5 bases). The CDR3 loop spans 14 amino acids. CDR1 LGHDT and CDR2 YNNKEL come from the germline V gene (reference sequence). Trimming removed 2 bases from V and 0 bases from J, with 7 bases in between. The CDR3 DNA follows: TGTGCCAGCAGCCAACACAGGTTGAACACTGAAGCTTTCTTT. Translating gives CASSQHRLNTEAFF.

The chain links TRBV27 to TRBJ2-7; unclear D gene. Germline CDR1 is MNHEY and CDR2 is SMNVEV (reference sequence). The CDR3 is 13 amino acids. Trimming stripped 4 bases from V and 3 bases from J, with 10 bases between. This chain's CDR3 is CASSSATGYEQYF. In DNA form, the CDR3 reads TGTGCCAGCAGTTCCGCGACTGGCTACGAGCAGTACTTC.

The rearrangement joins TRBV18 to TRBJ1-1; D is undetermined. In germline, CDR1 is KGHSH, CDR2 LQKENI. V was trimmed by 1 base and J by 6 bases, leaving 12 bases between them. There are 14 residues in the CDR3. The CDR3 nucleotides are TGTGCCAGCTCACCACAGGGTGCAATAGCTGAAGCTTTCTTT. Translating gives CASSPQGAIAEAFF. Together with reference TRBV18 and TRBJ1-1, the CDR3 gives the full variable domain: NAGVMQNPRHLVRRRGQEARLRCSPMKGHSHVYWYRQLPEEGLKFMVYLQKENIIDESGMPKERFSAEFPKEGPSILRIQQVVRGDSAAYFCASSPQGAIAEAFFGQGTRLTVV.

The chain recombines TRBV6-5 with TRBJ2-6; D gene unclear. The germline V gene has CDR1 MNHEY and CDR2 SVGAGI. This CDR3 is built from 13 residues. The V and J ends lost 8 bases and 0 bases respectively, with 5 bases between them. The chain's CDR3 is CASPISGANVLTF. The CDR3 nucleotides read TGTGCCAGCCCCATCTCTGGGGCCAACGTCCTGACTTTC.

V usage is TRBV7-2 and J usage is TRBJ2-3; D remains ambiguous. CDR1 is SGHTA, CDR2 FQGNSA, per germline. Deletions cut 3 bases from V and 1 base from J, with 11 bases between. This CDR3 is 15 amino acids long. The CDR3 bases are TGTGCCAGCAGCTTGGGTGGGCCCGGCACAGATACGCAGTATTTT. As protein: CASSLGGPGTDTQYF.

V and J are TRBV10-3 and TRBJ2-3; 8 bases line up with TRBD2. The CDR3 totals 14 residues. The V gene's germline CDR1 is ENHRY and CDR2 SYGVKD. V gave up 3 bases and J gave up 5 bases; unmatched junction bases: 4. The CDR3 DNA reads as TGTGCCATCAGTGAAGGGACTAGAGTAGATACGCAGTATTTT. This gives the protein CAISEGTRVDTQYF.

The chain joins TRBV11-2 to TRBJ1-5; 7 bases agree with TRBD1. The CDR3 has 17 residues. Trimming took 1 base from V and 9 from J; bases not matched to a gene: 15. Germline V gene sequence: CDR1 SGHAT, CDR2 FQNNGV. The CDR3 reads CASSLGGGDRVFLPQHF. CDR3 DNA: TGTGCCAGCAGCTTAGGTGGCGGCGACAGGGTCTTTTTGCCCCAGCATTTT.

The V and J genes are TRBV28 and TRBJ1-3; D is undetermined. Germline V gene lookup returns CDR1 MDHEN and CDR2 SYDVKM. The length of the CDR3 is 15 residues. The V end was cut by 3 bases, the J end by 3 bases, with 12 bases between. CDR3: CASSFDTRGGNTIYF. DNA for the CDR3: TGTGCCAGCAGTTTCGACACCCGGGGTGGAAACACCATATATTTT. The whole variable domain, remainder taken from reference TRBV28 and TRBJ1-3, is DVKVTQSSRYLVKRTGEKVFLECVQDMDHENMFWYRQDPGLGLRLIYFSYDVKMKEKGDIPEGYSVSREKKERFSLILESASTNQTSMYLCASSFDTRGGNTIYFGEGSWLTVV.

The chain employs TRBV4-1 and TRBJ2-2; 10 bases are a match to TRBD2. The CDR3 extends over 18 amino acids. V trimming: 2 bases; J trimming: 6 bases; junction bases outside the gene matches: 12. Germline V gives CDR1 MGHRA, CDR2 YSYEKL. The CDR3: CASSQYPSGSLIAGELFF. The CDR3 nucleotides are TGCGCCAGCAGCCAATATCCTAGCGGGAGCCTTATTGCCGGGGAGCTGTTTTTT.

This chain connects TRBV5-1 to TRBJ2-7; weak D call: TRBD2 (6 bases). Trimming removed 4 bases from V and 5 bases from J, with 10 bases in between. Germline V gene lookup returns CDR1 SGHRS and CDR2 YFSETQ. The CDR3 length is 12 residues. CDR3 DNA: TGCGCCAGCAGCCCCCGGGGGAACGAGCAGTACTTC. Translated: CASSPRGNEQYF.

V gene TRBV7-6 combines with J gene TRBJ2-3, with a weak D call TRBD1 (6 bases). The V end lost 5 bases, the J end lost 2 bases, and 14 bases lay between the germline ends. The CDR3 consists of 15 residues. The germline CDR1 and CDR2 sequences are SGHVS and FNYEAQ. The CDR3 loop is CASSRRGQDTDTQYF. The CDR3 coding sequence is TGTGCCAGCAGCCGCAGGGGTCAGGACACAGATACGCAGTATTTT.